This TCR beta chain was recovered during a study of blood T cell repertoires in COVID-19 (dated by TCRdb to the early 2020s). About the investigation overall: Collaborator samples came from the United States, Italy and Spain and covered acute and convalescent phases of COVID-19. The prospective study material was composed of cDNA or gDNA derived from T cells, B-cell-depleted T cells, or PBMCs. Deeply sampled blood TCRbeta repertoires from subjects exposed to, actively infected with, or recovered from COVID-19 were included in the dataset. A freely available public database, intended as a resource for researchers studying the immune response to SARS-CoV-2, is where the repertoires were released. The samples were drawn from the first 160 participants of the ongoing ImmuneRACE study and from 950 to 1,500 subjects provided by 6 global collaborators. The sample metadata nearly always contained a de-identified subject ID, COVID-19 status, age in years and sex. HLA class I and class II types, where available, came from metadata supplied by the sample provider rather than from assay-based typing.

CDR1 LGHNA and CDR2 YSLEER were looked up in the germline V gene. Counted from cysteine to phenylalanine, this CDR3 has 18 amino acids. CDR3 DNA is the only sequence kept; it has 54 bases, read in frame from the first base. At the junction V is shortened by 1 base and J by 1 base, with 14 bases in between. Each collaborating institution followed its own protocols to collect whole blood in K2EDTA tubes. Collaborator samples were shipped for TCRbeta analysis as frozen whole blood, isolated PBMCs, or DNA extracted from either sample type. TCRbeta CDR3 regions were amplified from genomic DNA using the immunoSEQ Assay, a bias-controlled multiplex PCR. Turning to the authors' computational methods: Within the assay, amplification of reference gene primers was used to estimate how many nucleated cells each sample contained. To quantify the absolute abundance of each unique TCRbeta CDR3 rearrangement, sequence reads were collapsed and filtered. For each sample, productive Simpson clonality was calculated by taking the square root of Simpson's diversity index across productive rearrangements. In its TCRdb copy, this immuneACCESS table keeps in-frame sequences only and misses some clones. Where compared with another copy, unresolved V genes explain less than half of these, and the others have no known cause. D and trimming come from the DNA, and the V and J calls and clone size come from that table. Across this sample there are approximately 140,000 clones, with around 80% seen only once. 35% to 40% of the sample is held by the ten biggest clonotypes.

Points the paper makes about the study in general: The quantity of clinical and demographic metadata differed by source and by participant and was supplied without curation.

As regards this clone: The specificity of this receptor is unknown. Base-call qualities are not available, and no considerably larger clone is one nucleotide away.

The V gene is TRBV4-3 and the J gene is TRBJ2-6, with the D gene too uncertain to name. What was sequenced was peripheral blood. The sequence was collected from a human donor in a cohort sampled during active COVID-19. The CDR3 region: CASSQALGFASGANVLTF. At the DNA level, the sequence is TGCGCCAGCAGCCAAGCCCTCGGGTTCGCTTCTGGGGCCAACGTCCTGACTTTC.